This T cell receptor (beta chain) emerged from a study of blood T cell repertoires in COVID-19. Authors' methods: Scientists estimated how many nucleated cells there were by amplifying reference gene primers. Assay used: immunoSEQ multiplex PCR; TCRdb lists only in-frame clones, some missing. The DNA was the basis for D and trimming; V, J and clone size are from that table. The repertoire holds 56,000 or so clones, with 85% to 90% as singletons. The CDR3 consists of 15 residues. Germline assignment: CDR1 MNHNY and CDR2 SVGAGI (reference sequence). J gave up 0 bases and V 6 bases, and 4 bases lay outside the gene matches.

Sequenced material: peripheral blood. This TCR was recovered from an elderly woman with active COVID-19. The V and J genes are TRBV6-6 and TRBJ2-1; TRBD2 matches 8 bases. The CDR3 spells CASSGRGASYNEQFF. CDR3 nucleotides: TGTGCCAGCAGCGGGCGGGGGGCCTCCTACAATGAGCAGTTCTTC.